These 26 T cell receptor beta chains originate from one sample sequenced in a study of T cells after posttransplantation cyclophosphamide. Some clones are missing from TCRdb's copy, which holds only in-frame ones; the method was immunoSEQ multiplex PCR. The table has around 23,000 clones, roughly two thirds seen once. Input material: memory CD4+ T cells sorted from PBMCs. The receptors shown here come from a woman in her sixties in good health, CMV-negative, and a related stem cell transplant donor.

The sample holds one count of this clone. This chain connects TRBV29-1 to TRBJ1-2, with a tentative D call TRBD1 (6 bases). The V end lost 5 bases, the J end lost 4 bases, and 11 bases lay between the germline ends. Germline V gene sequence: CDR1 SQVTM, CDR2 ANQGSEA. The CDR3 is 12 residues long. The CDR3: CSVLRGSYGYTF. The CDR3 nucleotides read TGCAGCGTTCTCAGGGGTAGCTATGGCTACACCTTC.

This rearrangement joins TRBV28 to TRBJ1-1; 8 bases are a match to TRBD1. Unmatched junction bases numbered 3, after V lost 4 bases and J lost 2 bases. This CDR3 is built from 14 residues. Germline V gives CDR1 MDHEN, CDR2 SYDVKM. DNA of the CDR3: TGTGCCAGCAGTTCGACAGGGGCTAACACTGAAGCTTTCTTT. Translated: CASSSTGANTEAFF.

The chain uses TRBV10-3 and TRBJ2-1, with 13 bases that match TRBD2. With 7 bases clipped from V and 7 bases from J, the junction kept 7 bases outside the gene matches. CDR3 length: 15 amino acids. Germline values: CDR1 ENHRY, CDR2 SYGVKD. The chain's CDR3 is CAINTGLAGTNEQFF. The CDR3 bases are TGTGCCATCAACACGGGACTAGCGGGGACAAATGAGCAGTTCTTC.

This chain links TRBV28 with TRBJ2-3, with D perhaps matching TRBD2 (5 bases). V lost 6 bases, J lost 6 bases, and 10 bases lay in between. The CDR3 sequence is 12 residues long. Germline V gene lookup returns CDR1 MDHEN and CDR2 SYDVKM. The CDR3 nucleotides read TGTGCCAGCAGCCTAACTAGGGATACGCAGTATTTT. Its translation: CASSLTRDTQYF.

The chain couples TRBV28 to TRBJ2-5, with 7 positions matching TRBD1. The better agreement between TRBJ2-7 and the DNA end casts doubt on the J call. CDR1 and CDR2 from the germline V gene are MDHEN and SYDVKM. The CDR3 extends over 15 amino acids. The CDR3 here is CASSTSRGIDYEQYF. CDR3 coding DNA: TGTGCCAGCAGCACAAGCAGGGGGATCGACTACGAGCAGTACTTC.

The chain has TRBV7-2 and TRBJ1-2, with a tentative D call TRBD1 (6 bases). The ends were cut back, 5 bases at V and 6 bases at J, with 19 bases in the middle. The length of the CDR3 is 15 residues. Per germline, CDR1 SGHTA and CDR2 FQGNSA. This chain's CDR3 is CASSRRGQQVDGYTF. DNA of the CDR3: TGTGCCAGCAGCCGTAGAGGACAGCAAGTGGATGGCTACACCTTC.

This chain uses TRBV19 with TRBJ1-3; 7 positions match TRBD1. V dropped 6 bases and J dropped 0; count of bases not matched to a gene: 8. CDR1 is LNHDA, CDR2 SQIVND, per germline (reference sequence). The CDR3 covers 16 residues. DNA for the CDR3: TGTGCCAGTAGGGGTTCCAGGGGGACCTCTGGAAACACCATATATTTT. Translating gives CASRGSRGTSGNTIYF. Full variable domain (remainder filled in from reference TRBV19 and TRBJ1-3): DGGITQSPKYLFRKEGQNVTLSCEQNLNHDAMYWYRQDPGQGLRLIYYSQIVNDFQKGDIAEGYSVSREKKESFPLTVTSAQKNPTAFYLCASRGSRGTSGNTIYFGEGSWLTVV.

This sequence joins TRBV7-9 and TRBJ2-3, with 14 positions matching TRBD2. The V segment lost 5 bases and the J segment 9 bases; nucleotides outside the gene matches: 7. Germline CDR1 SEHNR, CDR2 FQNEAQ (reference sequence). This CDR3 contains 15 residues. The CDR3 reads CASSLWTSGGFTQYF. In DNA, the CDR3 is TGTGCCAGCAGCCTCTGGACTAGCGGGGGGTTCACGCAGTATTTT.

The chain has TRBV5-5 and TRBJ2-1; a weak D match, TRBD2 (5 bases). This CDR3 has 16 residues. V was trimmed by 4 bases and J by 3 bases, leaving 17 bases between them. Germline CDR1 is SGHKS and CDR2 is YYEKEE (reference sequence). CDR3 region: CASSADLAGGYNEQFF. The CDR3 coding sequence is TGTGCCAGCAGCGCGGATCTGGCGGGTGGCTACAATGAGCAGTTCTTC.

J is TRBJ1-5 and V is TRBV4-1, with 7 bases lining up with TRBD1. The germline V gene has CDR1 MGHRA and CDR2 YSYEKL. This CDR3 spans 14 amino acids. The junction had 8 bases not matched to a gene; V was cut back by 4 bases and J by 8 bases. For the CDR3, the DNA is TGCGCCAGCAGCCGGGCGGGACAGCCCAAGCCCCAGCATTTT. Protein sequence: CASSRAGQPKPQHF.

The gene calls are TRBV5-4 and TRBJ2-7; D might be TRBD2 (5 bases). The V gene's germline CDR1 is SGHNT and CDR2 YYREEE (reference sequence). Trimming took off 4 bases at V and 3 bases at J, with 20 bases between the two ends. The CDR3 has 16 residues. The CDR3 coding sequence is TGTGCCAGCAGCCATGTCGGGTGGGAGAAGGACTACGAGCAGTACTTC. Its translation is CASSHVGWEKDYEQYF.

CDR3 DNA: TGTGCCAGCAGCTTCCCTCTAGCGGGGCCCATAGATACGCAGTATTTT. It translates to CASSFPLAGPIDTQYF. The chain employs TRBV7-2 and TRBJ2-3, with TRBD2 identical over 9 bases. The germline V gene has CDR1 SGHTA and CDR2 FQGNSA. V lost 3 bases, J lost 5 bases, and 9 bases stayed unmatched. The CDR3 sequence is 16 residues long.

The V gene is TRBV7-2, the J gene TRBJ2-3; a weak D match, TRBD2 (5 bases). V lost 4 bases and J 3 bases, leaving 14 bases between the germline ends. The V gene's germline CDR1 is SGHTA and CDR2 FQGNSA. The CDR3 loop spans 15 amino acids. The CDR3 here is CASSSSTPGTDTQYF. CDR3 coding DNA: TGTGCCAGCAGCTCTTCGACTCCGGGAACAGATACGCAGTATTTT.

V is TRBV7-2 and J is TRBJ2-3; D is perhaps TRBD1 (5 bases). Germline-derived CDR1 and CDR2 are SGHTA and FQGNSA. The CDR3 totals 17 residues. V lost 6 bases to trimming and J lost 0 bases, with 19 bases between them. The CDR3 loop reads CASRPDSLGPSTDTQYF. The CDR3 nucleotides are TGTGCCAGCAGACCCGACAGTCTAGGGCCAAGCACAGATACGCAGTATTTT. The entire variable domain, with the rest obtained from reference TRBV7-2 and TRBJ2-3, is as follows: GAGVSQSPSNKVTEKGKDVELRCDPISGHTALYWYRQSLGQGLEFLIYFQGNSAPDKSGLPSDRFSAERTGGSVSTLTIQRTQQEDSAVYLCASRPDSLGPSTDTQYFGPGTRLTVL.

The chain recombines TRBV19 with TRBJ2-7; the match to TRBD2 covers 14 bases. The ends lost 10 bases at V and 5 bases at J; junction bases unmatched: 13. The germline V gene has CDR1 LNHDA and CDR2 SQIVND (reference sequence). This CDR3 has 16 residues. The CDR3 sequence: CATRSTGTSGSHEQYF. The CDR3 nucleotides read TGTGCCACTCGCTCCACCGGGACTAGCGGGAGCCACGAGCAGTACTTC.

The chain links TRBV5-1 to TRBJ2-7; D call uncertain. V was shortened by 2 bases and J by 3 bases, with 9 bases between the two germline ends. The CDR3 is 13 amino acids. CDR1 is SGHRS, CDR2 YFSETQ, per germline. CDR3 residues: CASSLDFRYEQYF. The CDR3 DNA reads as TGCGCCAGCAGCTTAGACTTTCGCTACGAGCAGTACTTC.

V and J are TRBV6-1 and TRBJ1-2, with D possibly TRBD1 on 5 matching bases. CDR1 MNHNS and CDR2 SASEGT come from the germline V gene. Deletions cut 8 bases from V and 2 bases from J, with 12 bases between. This CDR3 has 13 amino acids. The CDR3 bases are TGTGCCAGCGGGGTGGGGCGGAACTATGGCTACACCTTC. Translated: CASGVGRNYGYTF.

The rearrangement joins TRBV7-3 to TRBJ1-2; TRBD1 matches 9 bases. The junction had 8 bases not matched to a gene; V was cut back by 5 bases and J by 10 bases. CDR1 is SGHTA, CDR2 FQGTGA, per germline. The CDR3 extends over 13 amino acids. This chain's CDR3 is CASSLDRGLDYTF. CDR3 in DNA: TGTGCCAGCAGCCTGGACAGGGGATTGGACTACACCTTC.

This clone occurred a few times. V and J are TRBV6-1 and TRBJ2-7; TRBD2 is a possible D gene (5 bases). This CDR3 is built from 12 residues. The V and J ends lost 5 bases and 5 bases respectively, with 10 bases between them. Germline values: CDR1 MNHNS, CDR2 SASEGT. This chain's CDR3 is CASSRLGDEQYF. In DNA, the CDR3 is TGTGCCAGCAGTCGTCTCGGGGACGAGCAGTACTTC.

The chain employs TRBV5-1 and TRBJ1-1; the D is unclear. The germline gives CDR1 SGHRS, CDR2 YFSETQ. V was pared by 0 bases and J by 4 bases, with 10 bases between. This CDR3 comprises 14 residues. The CDR3 region has the DNA TGCGCCAGCAGCTTGGCTCCCGGTAGCACTGAAGCTTTCTTT. As protein: CASSLAPGSTEAFF.

The V call is TRBV7-2, the J call TRBJ2-7, with TRBD2 matching 13 bases. V lost 6 bases and J lost 9; bases outside the gene matches: 8. Germline lookup yields CDR1 SGHTA and CDR2 FQGNSA. The CDR3 extends over 14 amino acids. CDR3 nucleotides: TGTGCCAGCAGGGGTAGGACTAGCGGGGGCGGGCAGTACTTC. Its protein product is CASRGRTSGGGQYF.

The DNA for the CDR3 is TGCGCCAGCAGCTGGAACAGGGATGAAGCTTTCTTT. Its translation: CASSWNRDEAFF. The genes are TRBV5-1 and TRBJ1-1; perhaps TRBD1 as D (6 bases). Germline V gene lookup returns CDR1 SGHRS and CDR2 YFSETQ. Between the trimmed V and J ends, which lost 3 bases and 7 bases, there was a span of 10 bases. The CDR3 covers 12 residues.

CDR3 nucleotides: TGTGCCAGTCCGGGACTCCAAGAGACCCAGTACTTC. This codes for CASPGLQETQYF. V gene TRBV28 combines with J gene TRBJ2-5; D is possibly TRBD2 (6 bases). There are 12 residues in the CDR3. Trimming removed 9 bases from V and 1 base from J, with 9 bases in between. Germline CDR1 reads MDHEN; CDR2 reads SYDVKM. Drawing the rest from reference TRBV28 and TRBJ2-5, the complete variable domain is DVKVTQSSRYLVKRTGEKVFLECVQDMDHENMFWYRQDPGLGLRLIYFSYDVKMKEKGDIPEGYSVSREKKERFSLILESASTNQTSMYLCASPGLQETQYFGPGTRLLVL.

The V call is TRBV15, the J call TRBJ2-5, with TRBD1 as a possible D gene (5 bases). The CDR3 spans 15 residues. V was shortened by 3 bases and J by 5 bases, with 16 bases between the two germline ends. Germline lookup yields CDR1 LNHNV and CDR2 YYDKDF (reference sequence). The CDR3 loop is CATSSLGPLQETQYF. DNA for the CDR3: TGTGCCACCAGCAGCTTGGGGCCGCTCCAGGAGACCCAGTACTTC. Together with reference TRBV15 and TRBJ2-5, the CDR3 gives the full variable domain: DAMVIQNPRYQVTQFGKPVTLSCSQTLNHNVMYWYQQKSSQAPKLLFHYYDKDFNNEADTPDNFQSRRPNTSFCFLDIRSPGLGDTAMYLCATSSLGPLQETQYFGPGTRLLVL.

The CDR3 loop is CASTLSPSGTPYEQYF. The CDR3 nucleotides read TGTGCCAGCACCCTAAGCCCTAGCGGGACGCCCTACGAGCAGTACTTC. The V gene is TRBV5-4, the J gene TRBJ2-7, with TRBD2 identical over 9 bases. V lost 6 bases and J lost 2; bases outside the gene matches: 12. This CDR3 region has 16 residues. Germline CDR1 and CDR2: SGHNT and YYREEE (reference sequence). Looking up the rest from reference TRBV5-4 and TRBJ2-7 gives the full variable domain: ETGVTQSPTHLIKTRGQQVTLRCSSQSGHNTVSWYQQALGQGPQFIFQYYREEENGRGNFPPRFSGLQFPNYSSELNVNALELDDSALYLCASTLSPSGTPYEQYFGPGTRLTVT.

This CDR3 is CASSLDRGRGYTF. The CDR3 DNA sequence: TGTGCCAGCAGTTTGGACAGGGGGCGAGGCTACACCTTC. V is TRBV28 and J is TRBJ1-2; 11 bases fit TRBD1. CDR3 length: 13 residues. Per germline, CDR1 MDHEN and CDR2 SYDVKM. J was trimmed by 8 bases and V by 3 bases; bases with no gene match: 2.